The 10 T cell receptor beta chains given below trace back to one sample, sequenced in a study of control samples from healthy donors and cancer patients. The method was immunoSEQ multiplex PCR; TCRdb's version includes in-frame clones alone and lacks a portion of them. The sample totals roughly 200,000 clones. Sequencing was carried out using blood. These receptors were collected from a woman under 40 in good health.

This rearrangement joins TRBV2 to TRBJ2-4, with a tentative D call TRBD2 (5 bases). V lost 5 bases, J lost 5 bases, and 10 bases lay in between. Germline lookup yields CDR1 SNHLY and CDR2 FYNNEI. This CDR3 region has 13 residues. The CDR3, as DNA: TGTGCCAGCAGTTTATTGAGGGAAAACATTCAGTACTTC. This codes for CASSLLRENIQYF. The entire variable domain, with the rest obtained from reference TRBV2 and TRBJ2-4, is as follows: EPEVTQTPSHQVTQMGQEVILRCVPISNHLYFYWYRQILGQKVEFLVSFYNNEISEKSEIFDDQFSVERPDGSNFTLKIRSTKLEDSAMYFCASSLLRENIQYFGAGTRLSVL.

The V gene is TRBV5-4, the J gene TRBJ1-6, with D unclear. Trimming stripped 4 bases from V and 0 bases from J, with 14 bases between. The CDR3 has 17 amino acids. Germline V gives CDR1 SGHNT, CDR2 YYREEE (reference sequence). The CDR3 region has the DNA TGTGCCAGCAGCGGTGGACGCCTCAGCTCCTATAATTCACCCCTCCACTTT. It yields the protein CASSGGRLSSYNSPLHF.

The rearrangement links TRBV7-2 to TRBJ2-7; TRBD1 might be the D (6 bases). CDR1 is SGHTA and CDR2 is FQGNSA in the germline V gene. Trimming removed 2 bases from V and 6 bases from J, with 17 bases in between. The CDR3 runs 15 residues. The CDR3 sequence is CASSLTGSFTGEQYF. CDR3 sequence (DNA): TGTGCCAGCAGCTTAACAGGGAGTTTTACGGGCGAGCAGTACTTC.

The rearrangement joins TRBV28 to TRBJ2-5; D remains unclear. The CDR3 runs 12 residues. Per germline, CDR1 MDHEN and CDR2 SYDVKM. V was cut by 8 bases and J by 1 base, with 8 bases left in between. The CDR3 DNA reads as TGTGCCAGCTCACGATCCCAAGAGACCCAGTACTTC. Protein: CASSRSQETQYF.

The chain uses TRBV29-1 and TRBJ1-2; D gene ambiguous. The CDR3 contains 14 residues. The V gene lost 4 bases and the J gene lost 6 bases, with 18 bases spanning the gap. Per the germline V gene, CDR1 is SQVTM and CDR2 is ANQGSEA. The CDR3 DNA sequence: TGCAGCGTTGGTGGTCCGGGGATGAGAAATGGCTACACCTTC. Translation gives CSVGGPGMRNGYTF.

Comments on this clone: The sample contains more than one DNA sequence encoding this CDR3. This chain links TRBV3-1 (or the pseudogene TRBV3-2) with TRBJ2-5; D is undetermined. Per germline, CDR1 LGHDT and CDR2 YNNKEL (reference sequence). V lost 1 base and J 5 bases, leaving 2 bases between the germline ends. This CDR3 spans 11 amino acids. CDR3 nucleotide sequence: TGTGCCAGCAGCCAAGTGGAGACCCAGTACTTC. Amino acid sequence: CASSQVETQYF.

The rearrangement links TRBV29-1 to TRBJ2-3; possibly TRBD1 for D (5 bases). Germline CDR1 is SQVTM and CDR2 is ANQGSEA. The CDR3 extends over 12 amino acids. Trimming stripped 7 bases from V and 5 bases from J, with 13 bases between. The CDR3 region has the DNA TGCAGCGGGGCCCCAGGGAAAGATACGCAGTATTTT. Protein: CSGAPGKDTQYF.

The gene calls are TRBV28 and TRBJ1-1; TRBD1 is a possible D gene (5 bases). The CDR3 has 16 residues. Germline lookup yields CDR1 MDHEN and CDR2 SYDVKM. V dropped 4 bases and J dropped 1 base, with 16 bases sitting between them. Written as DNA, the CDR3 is TGTGCCAGCAGTTGGGGGGTGGGGCAGTCGAACACTGAAGCTTTCTTT. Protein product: CASSWGVGQSNTEAFF.

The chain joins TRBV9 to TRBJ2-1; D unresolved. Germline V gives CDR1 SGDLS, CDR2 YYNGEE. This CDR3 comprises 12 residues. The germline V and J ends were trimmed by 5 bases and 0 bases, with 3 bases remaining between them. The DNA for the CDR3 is TGTGCCAGCAGTGGCTCCTACAATGAGCAGTTCTTC. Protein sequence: CASSGSYNEQFF. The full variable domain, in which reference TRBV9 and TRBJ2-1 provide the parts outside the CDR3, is DSGVTQTPKHLITATGQRVTLRCSPRSGDLSVYWYQQSLDQGLQFLIQYYNGEERAKGNILERFSAQQFPDLHSELNLSSLELGDSALYFCASSGSYNEQFFGPGTRLTVL.

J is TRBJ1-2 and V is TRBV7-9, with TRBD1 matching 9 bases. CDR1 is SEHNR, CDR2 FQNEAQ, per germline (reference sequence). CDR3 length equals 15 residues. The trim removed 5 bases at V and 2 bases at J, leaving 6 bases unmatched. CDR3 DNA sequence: TGTGCCAGCAGCCAGTCCGGGACAGGGAACTATGGCTACACCTTC. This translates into CASSQSGTGNYGYTF.